This TCR beta chain was sequenced during a study of T cell repertoires in cytomegalovirus infection. Study-wide findings and caveats: The ex vivo response showed dominance by HLA-C-restricted CMV-specific TCR beta clonotypes.

TCRdb recomputed calls from the reads with MiXCR, one row per CDR3 protein. The repertoire holds hundreds of thousands of distinct CDR3 sequences, with around a third as singletons. V was pared by 5 bases and J by 4 bases, with 18 bases between. The CDR3 sequence is 15 residues long. The V gene's germline CDR1 is MDHEN and CDR2 SYDVKM. Remarks on this clonotype: Its antigen is currently unknown.

The chain carries TRBV28 and TRBJ2-7; no clear D. The receptor was derived from a human donor in good health (CMV status not recorded). Some clones in this sample may be carry-over from other donors' samples. The starting material was cultured PBMCs, obtained from culture after CMV antigen stimulation. CDR3 loop: CASSPPATSLYEQYF. CDR3 sequence (DNA): TGTGCCAGCAGTCCCCCCGCTACGTCTTTGTACGAGCAGTACTTC.